The clone carrying this TCR beta chain was counted a single time. Its antigen remains unidentified. CDR3 length equals 15 residues. CDR1 and CDR2 from the germline V gene are LNHDA and SQIVND (reference sequence). V was shortened by 5 bases and J by 0 bases, with 11 bases between the two germline ends. This entry comes from a study of T cell responses to AZD1222 COVID-19 vaccine. Overall study results and limits: Spike was spanned by vaccine-associated CD4 TCRs, with dominance at 160-218 and 743-854. Baseline serostatus was positive in only a handful of AZD1222 recipients. Within unmutated variant regions lay the reported targets of nearly half of spike-specific TCRs.

The data were produced by immunoSEQ multiplex PCR, yet TCRdb's version contains in-frame clones alone and is incomplete. The sample shows tens of thousands of clones, 81% of them seen only once. The gene calls are TRBV19 and TRBJ1-3; D call uncertain. The starting material was peripheral blood, obtained 28 days after the second AZD1222 dose. The clonotype comes from an adult who received the AZD1222 COVID-19 vaccine. The CDR3 DNA is TGTGCCAGTAGTGCGGACGGTTTCTCTGGAAACACCATATATTTT. Its protein is CASSADGFSGNTIYF.